This is a list of T cell receptor beta chains from one sample in a study of CD8 T cells in Susac syndrome. Via MiXCR, TCRdb re-called the immunoSEQ multiplex PCR reads, giving one row per CDR3 protein. Of some 77,000 distinct CDR3 sequences detected, more than 85% appear once; the ten largest clones hold over 0.5%. Sequencing was done on a sample of CD4+ T cells from PBMCs. The receptor set was obtained from a human donor with Susac syndrome. Both conserved end residues are part of each CDR3. The D gene is left open where the match is weak. Not all rows give a size; the values are once, few, many and, for expanded clones, a class.

>16|.|TRBJ2-1|.|TRBV5-4
TGTGCCAGCAGCGCAACGGGGCGGACATTTTACAATGAGCAGTTCTTC
CASSATGRTFYNEQFF
>14|.|TRBJ1-6|.|TRBV20-1
TGCAGTGCTAGGGATGGGGCCACCAATTCACCCCTCCACTTT
CSARDGATNSPLHF
>16|.|TRBJ2-3|TRBD1|TRBV5-1
TGCGCCAGCAGCTTGGGACAGGGGATGGGGGCAGATACGCAGTATTTT
CASSLGQGMGADTQYF
>16|.|TRBJ2-1|TRBD2|TRBV7-3
TGTGCCAGCAGCTTGGGACTAGCGGTAAGGGCCGATGAGCAGTTCTTC
CASSLGLAVRADEQFF
>16|.|TRBJ1-1|.|TRBV5-1
TGCGCCAGCAGCTTGACCCCCGGGGCTTCAAACACTGAAGCTTTCTTT
CASSLTPGASNTEAFF
>13|.|TRBJ2-5|.|TRBV20-1
TGCAGTGCTGGAGGACTGGCTGTAGAGACCCAGTACTTC
CSAGGLAVETQYF
>13|.|TRBJ2-5|.|TRBV4-1
TGCGCCAGCAGCCAAGCTCTCTCGGAGACCCAGCACTTC
CASSQALSETQHF
>15|.|TRBJ2-7|TRBD2|TRBV12-3/TRBV12-4
TGTGCCAGCAGTTTTCCCAGCGGGAGAACCTACGAGCAGTACTTC
CASSFPSGRTYEQYF
>13|.|TRBJ2-5|.|TRBV24-1
TGTGCCACCAGTGATTTAAGAGGAGAGACCCAGTACTTC
CATSDLRGETQYF
>13|.|TRBJ1-5|.|TRBV20-1
TGCAGTGCACTCGGGGGGGGGAATCAGCCCCAGCATTTT
CSALGGGNQPQHF
>15|.|TRBJ2-2|.|TRBV9
TGTGCCAGCACGTACGGGGTACCGAACACCGGGGAGCTGTTTTTT
CASTYGVPNTGELFF
>14|.|TRBJ2-1|TRBD1|TRBV5-1
TGCGCCAGCAGCCCGACAGGGGGACGGGATGAGCAGTTCTTC
CASSPTGGRDEQFF
>16|.|TRBJ2-6|.|TRBV25-1
TGTGCCAGCAGTGCCCTCGGTGGGTTTGGGGCCAACGTCCTGACTTTC
CASSALGGFGANVLTF
>15|.|TRBJ1-2|TRBD1|TRBV2
TGTGCCAGCATCCCCAATCCACAGGGGTTTAGTGGCTACACCTTC
CASIPNPQGFSGYTF
>15|.|TRBJ2-7|TRBD1|TRBV5-4
TGTGCCAGCCATAGAACCGGGACAGGGTGGTACGAGCAGTACTTC
CASHRTGTGWYEQYF
>16|.|TRBJ2-4|TRBD1|TRBV7-2
TGTGCCAGCAGCTTAGCAAACATCGGACAGGGGGTCATTCAGTACTTC
CASSLANIGQGVIQYF
>16|.|TRBJ2-5|.|TRBV10-2
TGCGCCAGCAGTGATAGCTTTAGGGGGGGCAGGGAGACCCAGTACTTC
CASSDSFRGGRETQYF
>15|.|TRBJ2-7|TRBD1|TRBV12-3/TRBV12-4
TGTGCCAGCAGTTTAGAGGGGACAGGGTCCTACGAGCAGTACTTC
CASSLEGTGSYEQYF
>14|.|TRBJ2-7|.|TRBV29-1
TGCAGCGTTGCCCACGGTTCTCCAACCTACGAGCAGTACTTC
CSVAHGSPTYEQYF
>15|.|TRBJ1-5|TRBD1|TRBV16
TGTGCCAGCAGCCAATACAGGGGGAGCAATCAGCCCCAGCATTTT
CASSQYRGSNQPQHF
>14|.|TRBJ1-1|.|TRBV7-2
TGTGCCAGCAGCTTATCGAGGGGGGACACTGAAGCTTTCTTT
CASSLSRGDTEAFF
>12|.|TRBJ1-1|TRBD1|TRBV29-1
TGCAGCGTTGTACCAGGGGGAACTGAAGCTTTCTTT
CSVVPGGTEAFF
>14|.|TRBJ2-7|.|TRBV6-6
TGTGCCAGCAGTTACTCTGGCTTCTCCTACGAGCAGTACTTC
CASSYSGFSYEQYF
>13|.|TRBJ2-7|TRBD1|TRBV28
TGTGCCAGCCGACAGGGGAGCCACTACGAGCAGTACTTC
CASRQGSHYEQYF
>14|.|TRBJ2-5|.|TRBV2
TGTGCCAGCAGTGGAATGAAGGGACAAGAGACCCAGTACTTC
CASSGMKGQETQYF
>17|.|TRBJ2-5|TRBD2|TRBV28
TGTGCCAGCAGGCCTACCAGACTAGCGCTTGGGGGAGAGACCCAGTACTTC
CASRPTRLALGGETQYF
>17|.|TRBJ2-3|.|TRBV5-1
TGCGCCAGCAGCTTGGCTGGGGAACTGGGGACCACAGATACGCAGTATTTT
CASSLAGELGTTDTQYF
>14|.|TRBJ2-7|TRBD1|TRBV25-1
TGTGCCAGCAGTGAAGGGACAGTCTCCTACGAGCAGTACTTC
CASSEGTVSYEQYF
>16|.|TRBJ2-7|.|TRBV12-3/TRBV12-4
TGTGCCAGCAGTGGGGGACCACTCAAAAGCTCCTACGAGCAGTACTTC
CASSGGPLKSSYEQYF
>13|few|TRBJ2-7|.|TRBV29-1
TGCAGCGTCCCAGGGGCTAGCTCCTACGAGCAGTACTTC
CSVPGASSYEQYF
>16|.|TRBJ2-3|TRBD2|TRBV7-2
TGTGCCAGCAGCTCCTTACTAGCGGCCAGGCCAGATACGCAGTATTTT
CASSSLLAARPDTQYF